Listed here are 3 T cell receptor beta chains from one sample, sequenced in a study of tumor-infiltrating lymphocytes in primary liver carcinoma. In addition to blood RNA drawn from unsorted whole blood, germline DNA was extracted. A primer matching the constant region was used to make TCR beta cDNA from approximately 500 ng of total RNA. Sequencing libraries for TCR beta derived from three nested multiplex PCR rounds that used slightly modified ARM-PCR. Researchers ran the first two PCR rounds for roughly 11 cycles each with TRBV1-TRBV30 forward primers and a C-beta reverse primer. Each CDR3 protein gets one entry after TCRdb re-called the multiplex PCR reads with MiXCR. The sample has some 180,000 distinct CDR3 sequences, about 60% seen once. Sequenced: peripheral blood. Receptor source: a middle-aged man with primary liver carcinoma and hepatitis B virus infection.

With regard to this clonotype: With a much larger clone just one base away, this may be a read error. This sequence joins TRBV11-2 and TRBJ2-1; D perhaps matches TRBD2 (6 bases). Trimming removed 10 bases at V and 0 bases at J, with 28 bases between. CDR3 length equals 19 residues. The germline V gene encodes CDR1 SGHAT and CDR2 FQNNGV. The CDR3 DNA follows: TGTGCCAACCATACCTGGGGAGGCGCGGCTAGCGTCTCCTACAATGAGCAGTTCTTC. This sequence encodes CANHTWGGAASVSYNEQFF.

Note on this clonotype: Its ends do not fully match the called genes, so a read error is possible. The rearrangement joins TRBV29-1 to TRBJ2-1; the D gene is possibly TRBD2 (6 bases). Germline-derived CDR1 and CDR2 are SQVTM and ANQGSEA. The CDR3 spans 14 residues. CDR3 amino acids: CSVAPSASCNEQFF. CDR3 DNA: TGCAGCGTTGCTCCTAGCGCCTCCTGCAATGAGCAGTTCTTC.

Comments on this clonotype: Because it lacks the conserved phenylalanine or tryptophan at the end, this CDR3 is likely a read error. The V call is TRBV11-1, the J call TRBJ2-1; D not resolved. This CDR3 region has 14 residues. The germline V gene has CDR1 SGHAT and CDR2 FQDESV (reference sequence). CDR3 sequence: CAGSLRTPANEQFS. In nucleotides, the CDR3 is TGTGCCGGCAGCCTGCGGACCCCCGCCAATGAGCAGTTCTCC.